This T cell receptor (beta chain) originates from a study of Graves' ophthalmopathy and Graves' hyperthyroidism. Study at large: Stable hyperthyroid donors showed no ophthalmopathy during 18 months follow-up.

Amplified TCR beta CDR3 regions were obtained using RNA transcripts as template. HTBI primers were employed in first-round RT-PCR, then a second-round multiplex PCR followed. Each CDR3 protein gets one entry after TCRdb re-called the multiplex PCR reads with MiXCR. The data show roughly 1.1 million distinct CDR3 sequences, about 36% seen once. There are 13 residues in the CDR3. Trimming took 6 bases from V and 8 from J, leaving 16 bases between them. Germline values: CDR1 SGHTA, CDR2 FQGNSA. This clonotype was seen at least ten times. The material sequenced was peripheral blood or thyroid tissue (not recorded which). This TCR was sampled from an adult man with Graves' hyperthyroidism. J is TRBJ1-2 and V is TRBV7-2; no firm D call. In DNA, the CDR3 is TGTGCCAGCAGTCGTGATCGGGTGAGAGGCTACACCTTC. Encoded protein: CASSRDRVRGYTF.